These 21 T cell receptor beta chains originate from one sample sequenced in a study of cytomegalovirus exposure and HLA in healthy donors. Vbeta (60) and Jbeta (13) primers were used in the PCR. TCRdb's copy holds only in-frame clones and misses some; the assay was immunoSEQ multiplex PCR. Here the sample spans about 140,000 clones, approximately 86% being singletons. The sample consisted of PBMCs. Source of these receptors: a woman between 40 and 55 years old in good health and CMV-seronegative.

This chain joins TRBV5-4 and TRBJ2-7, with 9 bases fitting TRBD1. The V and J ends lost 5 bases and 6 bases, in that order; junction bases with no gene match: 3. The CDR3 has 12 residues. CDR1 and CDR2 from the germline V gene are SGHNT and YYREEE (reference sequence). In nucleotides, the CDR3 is TGTGCCAGCAGTGGGACAGGGACCGAGCAGTACTTC. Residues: CASSGTGTEQYF.

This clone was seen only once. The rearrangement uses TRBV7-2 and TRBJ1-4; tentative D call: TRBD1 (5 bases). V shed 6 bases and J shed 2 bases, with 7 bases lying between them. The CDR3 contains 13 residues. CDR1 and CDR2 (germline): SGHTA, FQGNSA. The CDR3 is CASRQGTNEKLFF. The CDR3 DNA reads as TGTGCCAGCAGGCAGGGCACTAATGAAAAACTGTTTTTT. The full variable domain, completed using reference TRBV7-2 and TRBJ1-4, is GAGVSQSPSNKVTEKGKDVELRCDPISGHTALYWYRQSLGQGLEFLIYFQGNSAPDKSGLPSDRFSAERTGGSVSTLTIQRTQQEDSAVYLCASRQGTNEKLFFGSGTQLSVL.

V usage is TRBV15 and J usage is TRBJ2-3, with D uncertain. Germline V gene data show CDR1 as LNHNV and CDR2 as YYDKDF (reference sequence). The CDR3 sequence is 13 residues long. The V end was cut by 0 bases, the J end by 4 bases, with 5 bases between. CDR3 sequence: CATSRDYADTQYF. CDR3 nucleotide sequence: TGTGCCACCAGCAGAGATTATGCAGATACGCAGTATTTT.

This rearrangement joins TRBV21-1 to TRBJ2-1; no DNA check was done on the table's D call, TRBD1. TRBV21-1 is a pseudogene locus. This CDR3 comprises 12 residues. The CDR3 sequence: CASSIQCNEQFF. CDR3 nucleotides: TGTGCCAGCAGCATACAGTGCAATGAGCAGTTCTTC.

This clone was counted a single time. As DNA, the CDR3 is TGTGCCAGCACCACTAACGTATGGGGCCCGGATCAGCCCCAGCATTTT. Protein sequence: CASTTNVWGPDQPQHF. This sequence joins TRBV28 and TRBJ1-5; maybe TRBD1 (5 bases). Germline lookup yields CDR1 MDHEN and CDR2 SYDVKM. V was trimmed by 7 bases and J by 5 bases, leaving 21 bases between them. The length of the CDR3 is 16 residues.

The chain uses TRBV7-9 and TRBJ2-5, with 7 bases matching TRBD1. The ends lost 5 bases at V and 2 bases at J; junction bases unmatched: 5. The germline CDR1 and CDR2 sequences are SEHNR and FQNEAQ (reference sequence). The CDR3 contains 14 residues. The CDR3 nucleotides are TGTGCCAGCAGCGCCGGGACAGAGCAAGAGACCCAGTACTTC. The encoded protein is CASSAGTEQETQYF. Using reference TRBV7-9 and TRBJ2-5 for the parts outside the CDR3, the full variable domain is DTGVSQNPRHKITKRGQNVTFRCDPISEHNRLYWYRQTLGQGPEFLTYFQNEAQLEKSRLLSDRFSAERPKGSFSTLEIQRTEQGDSAMYLCASSAGTEQETQYFGPGTRLLVL.

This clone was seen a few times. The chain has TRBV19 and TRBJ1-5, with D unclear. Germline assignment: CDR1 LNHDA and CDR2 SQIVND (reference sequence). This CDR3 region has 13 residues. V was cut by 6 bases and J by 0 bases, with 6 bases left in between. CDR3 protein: CASSTTSNQPQHF. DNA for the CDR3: TGTGCCAGTAGCACAACTAGCAATCAGCCCCAGCATTTT.

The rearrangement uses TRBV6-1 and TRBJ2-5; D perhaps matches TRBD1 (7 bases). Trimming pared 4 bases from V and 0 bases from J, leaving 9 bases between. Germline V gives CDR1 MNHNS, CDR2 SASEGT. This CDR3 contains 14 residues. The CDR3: CASSAGGNQETQYF. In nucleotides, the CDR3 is TGTGCCAGCAGTGCAGGGGGGAACCAAGAGACCCAGTACTTC.

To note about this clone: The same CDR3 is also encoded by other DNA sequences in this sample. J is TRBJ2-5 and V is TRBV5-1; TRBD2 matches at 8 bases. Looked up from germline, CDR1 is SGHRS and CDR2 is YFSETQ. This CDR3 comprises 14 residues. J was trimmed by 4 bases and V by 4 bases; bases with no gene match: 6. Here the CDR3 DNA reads TGCGCCAGCAGCCTAGGACTAGCTGGAGAGACCCAGTACTTC. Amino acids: CASSLGLAGETQYF.

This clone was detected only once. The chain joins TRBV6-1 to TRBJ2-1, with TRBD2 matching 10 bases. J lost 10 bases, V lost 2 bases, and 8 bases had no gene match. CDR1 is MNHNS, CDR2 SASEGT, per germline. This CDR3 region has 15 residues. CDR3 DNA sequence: TGTGCCAGCAGTGAACCACTAGCGGGAAAGTTAGAGCAGTTCTTC. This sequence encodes CASSEPLAGKLEQFF.

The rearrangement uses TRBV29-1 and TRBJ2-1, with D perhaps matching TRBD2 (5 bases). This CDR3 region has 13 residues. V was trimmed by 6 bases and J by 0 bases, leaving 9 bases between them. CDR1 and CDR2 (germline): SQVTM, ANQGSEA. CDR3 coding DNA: TGCAGCGTCAGCGGAAGCTCCTACAATGAGCAGTTCTTC. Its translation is CSVSGSSYNEQFF.

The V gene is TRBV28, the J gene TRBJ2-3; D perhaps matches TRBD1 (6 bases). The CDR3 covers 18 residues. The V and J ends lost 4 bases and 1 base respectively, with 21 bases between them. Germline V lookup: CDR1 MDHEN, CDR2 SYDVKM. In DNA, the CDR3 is TGTGCCAGCAGTTACACAATTCTACAGGGTGGGCGCACAGATACGCAGTATTTT. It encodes CASSYTILQGGRTDTQYF.

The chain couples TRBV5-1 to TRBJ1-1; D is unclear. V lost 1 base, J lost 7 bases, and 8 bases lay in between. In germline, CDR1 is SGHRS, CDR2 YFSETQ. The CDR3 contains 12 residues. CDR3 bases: TGCGCCAGCAGCTTGAGGAGCGTTGAAGCTTTCTTT. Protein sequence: CASSLRSVEAFF.

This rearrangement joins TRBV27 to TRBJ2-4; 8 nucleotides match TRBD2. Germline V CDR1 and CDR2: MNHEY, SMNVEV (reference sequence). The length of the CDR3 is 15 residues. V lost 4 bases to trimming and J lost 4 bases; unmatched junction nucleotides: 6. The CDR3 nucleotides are TGTGCCAGCAGTTCGACCATAGCGGGAAAAAACATTCAGTACTTC. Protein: CASSSTIAGKNIQYF.

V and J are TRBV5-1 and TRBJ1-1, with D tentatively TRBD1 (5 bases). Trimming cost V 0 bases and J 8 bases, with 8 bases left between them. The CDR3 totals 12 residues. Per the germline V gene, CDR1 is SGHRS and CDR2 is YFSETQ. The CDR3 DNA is TGCGCCAGCAGCTTGGTGGCAGGGGAAGCTTTCTTT. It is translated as CASSLVAGEAFF.

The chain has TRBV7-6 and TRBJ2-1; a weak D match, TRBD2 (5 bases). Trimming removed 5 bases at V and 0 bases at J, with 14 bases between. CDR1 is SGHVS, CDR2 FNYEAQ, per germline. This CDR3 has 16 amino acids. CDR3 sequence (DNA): TGTGCCAGCAGCGGCGGGTCGGGAAGCTCCTACAATGAGCAGTTCTTC. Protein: CASSGGSGSSYNEQFF. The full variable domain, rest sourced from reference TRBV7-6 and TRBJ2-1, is GAGVSQSPRYKVTKRGQDVALRCDPISGHVSLYWYRQALGQGPEFLTYFNYEAQQDKSGLPNDRFSAERPEGSISTLTIQRTEQRDSAMYRCASSGGSGSSYNEQFFGPGTRLTVL.

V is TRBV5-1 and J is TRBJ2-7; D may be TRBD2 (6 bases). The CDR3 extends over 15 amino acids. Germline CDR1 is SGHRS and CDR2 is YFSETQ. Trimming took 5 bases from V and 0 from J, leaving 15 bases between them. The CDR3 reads CASSLTSLSSYEQYF. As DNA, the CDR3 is TGCGCCAGCAGTTTGACTAGTCTCAGCTCCTACGAGCAGTACTTC.

The CDR3 region has the DNA TGCGCCAGCAGCCAAGAGGCGACGGGCTCCTACGAGCAGTACTTC. Translating gives CASSQEATGSYEQYF. The rearrangement joins TRBV4-3 to TRBJ2-7; no reliable D call. Germline loops: CDR1 LGHNA, CDR2 YSLEER. CDR3 length: 15 amino acids. V was clipped by 0 bases and J by 0 bases, with 9 bases between them.

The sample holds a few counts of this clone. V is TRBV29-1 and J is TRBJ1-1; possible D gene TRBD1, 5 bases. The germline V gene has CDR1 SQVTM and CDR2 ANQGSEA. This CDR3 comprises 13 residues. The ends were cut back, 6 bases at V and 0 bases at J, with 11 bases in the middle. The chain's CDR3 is CSVVTDLNTEAFF. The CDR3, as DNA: TGCAGCGTCGTGACAGATTTGAACACTGAAGCTTTCTTT.

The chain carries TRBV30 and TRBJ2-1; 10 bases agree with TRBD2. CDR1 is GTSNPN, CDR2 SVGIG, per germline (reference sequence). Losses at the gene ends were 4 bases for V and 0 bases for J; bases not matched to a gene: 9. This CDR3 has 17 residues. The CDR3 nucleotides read TGTGCCTGGAACCCCCTAGCGGGAGAGGGCTCCTACAATGAGCAGTTCTTC. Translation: CAWNPLAGEGSYNEQFF.

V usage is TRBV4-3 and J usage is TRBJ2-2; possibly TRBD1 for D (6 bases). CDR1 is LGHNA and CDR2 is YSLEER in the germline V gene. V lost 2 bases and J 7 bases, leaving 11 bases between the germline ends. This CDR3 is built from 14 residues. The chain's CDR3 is CASSQQQGHGELFF. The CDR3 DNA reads TGCGCCAGCAGCCAACAGCAGGGACACGGGGAGCTGTTTTTT.